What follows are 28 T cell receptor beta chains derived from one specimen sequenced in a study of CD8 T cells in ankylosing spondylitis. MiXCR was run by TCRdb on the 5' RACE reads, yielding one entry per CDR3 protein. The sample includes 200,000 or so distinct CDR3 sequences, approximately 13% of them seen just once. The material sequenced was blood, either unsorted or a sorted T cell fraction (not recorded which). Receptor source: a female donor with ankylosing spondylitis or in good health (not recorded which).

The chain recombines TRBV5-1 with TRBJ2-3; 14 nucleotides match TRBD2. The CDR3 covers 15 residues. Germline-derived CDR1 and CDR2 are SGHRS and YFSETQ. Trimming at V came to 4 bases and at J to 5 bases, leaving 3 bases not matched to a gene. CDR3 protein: CASSGGTSGGDTQYF. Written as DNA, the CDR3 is TGCGCCAGCAGCGGCGGGACTAGCGGGGGAGATACGCAGTATTTT.

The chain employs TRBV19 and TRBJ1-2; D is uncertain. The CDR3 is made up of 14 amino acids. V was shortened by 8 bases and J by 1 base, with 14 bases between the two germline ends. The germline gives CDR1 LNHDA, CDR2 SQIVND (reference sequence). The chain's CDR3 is CASVARLSNYGYTF. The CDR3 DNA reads TGTGCCAGTGTCGCGAGGTTAAGTAACTATGGCTACACCTTC.

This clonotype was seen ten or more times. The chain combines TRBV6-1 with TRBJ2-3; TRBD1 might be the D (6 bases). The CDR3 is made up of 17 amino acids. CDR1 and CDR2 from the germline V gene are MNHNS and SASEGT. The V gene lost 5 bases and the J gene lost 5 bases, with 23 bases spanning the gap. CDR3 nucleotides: TGTGCCAGCAGTCCGGTGGTGGGACAAAACCAGGGAGATACGCAGTATTTT. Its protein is CASSPVVGQNQGDTQYF.

The CDR3 here is CASSLLRNGAQGEQYF. The CDR3 nucleotides are TGTGCCAGCAGTTTATTACGTAATGGGGCACAAGGCGAGCAGTACTTC. V gene TRBV27 combines with J gene TRBJ2-7; tentatively, D is TRBD1 (5 bases). The CDR3 runs to 16 residues. Germline V gene sequence: CDR1 MNHEY, CDR2 SMNVEV (reference sequence). V was shortened by 1 base and J by 6 bases, with 19 bases between the two germline ends.

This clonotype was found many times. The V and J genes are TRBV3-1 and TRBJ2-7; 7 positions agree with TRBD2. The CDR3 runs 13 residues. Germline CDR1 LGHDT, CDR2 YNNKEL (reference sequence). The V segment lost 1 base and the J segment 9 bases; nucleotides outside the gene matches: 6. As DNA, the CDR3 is TGTGCCAGCAGCCAAGGTGCGGGGGACCGGCAGTACTTC. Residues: CASSQGAGDRQYF.

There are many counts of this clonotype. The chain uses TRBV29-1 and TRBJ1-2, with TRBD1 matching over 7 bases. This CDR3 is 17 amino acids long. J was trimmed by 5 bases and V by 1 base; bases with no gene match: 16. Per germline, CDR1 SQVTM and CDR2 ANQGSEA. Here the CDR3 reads CSVEADQGDRVEYGYTF. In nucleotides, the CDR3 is TGCAGCGTTGAAGCGGATCAAGGCGACAGGGTTGAATATGGCTACACCTTC.

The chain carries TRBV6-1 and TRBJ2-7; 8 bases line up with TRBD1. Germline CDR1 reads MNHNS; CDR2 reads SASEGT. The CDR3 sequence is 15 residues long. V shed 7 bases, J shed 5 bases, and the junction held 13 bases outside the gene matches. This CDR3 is CASKTRGQGFDEQYF. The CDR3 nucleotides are TGTGCCAGCAAAACTAGAGGACAGGGATTCGACGAGCAGTACTTC.

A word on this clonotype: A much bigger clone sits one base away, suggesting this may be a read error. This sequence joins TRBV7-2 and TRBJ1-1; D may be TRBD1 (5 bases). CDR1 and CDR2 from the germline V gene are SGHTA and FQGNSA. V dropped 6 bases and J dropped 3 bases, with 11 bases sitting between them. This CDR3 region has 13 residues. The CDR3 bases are TGTACCAGCAGGTTACAGGAGTACACTGAAGCTTTCTTT. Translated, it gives CTSRLQEYTEAFF.

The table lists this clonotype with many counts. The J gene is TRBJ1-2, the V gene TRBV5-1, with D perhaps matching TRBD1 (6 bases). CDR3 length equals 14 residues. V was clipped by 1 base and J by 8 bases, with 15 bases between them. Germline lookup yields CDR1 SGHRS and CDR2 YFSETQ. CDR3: CASSLNTGLEGYTF. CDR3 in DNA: TGCGCCAGCAGCTTGAATACAGGGCTAGAAGGCTACACCTTC. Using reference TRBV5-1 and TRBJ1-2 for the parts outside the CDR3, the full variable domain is KAGVTQTPRYLIKTRGQQVTLSCSPISGHRSVSWYQQTPGQGLQFLFEYFSETQRNKGNFPGRFSGRQFSNSRSEMNVSTLELGDSALYLCASSLNTGLEGYTFGSGTRLTVV.

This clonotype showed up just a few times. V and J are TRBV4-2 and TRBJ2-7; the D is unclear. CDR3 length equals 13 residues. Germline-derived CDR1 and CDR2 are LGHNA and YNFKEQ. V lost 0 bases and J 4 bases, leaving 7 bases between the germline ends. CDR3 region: CASSQENPYEQYF. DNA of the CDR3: TGTGCCAGCAGCCAAGAAAACCCGTACGAGCAGTACTTC.

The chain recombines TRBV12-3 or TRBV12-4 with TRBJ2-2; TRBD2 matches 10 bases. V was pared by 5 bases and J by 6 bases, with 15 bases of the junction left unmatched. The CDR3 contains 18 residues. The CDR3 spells CASSQAGGPPDVAGELFF. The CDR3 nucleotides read TGTGCCAGCAGTCAAGCGGGAGGGCCACCAGATGTGGCCGGGGAGCTGTTTTTT.

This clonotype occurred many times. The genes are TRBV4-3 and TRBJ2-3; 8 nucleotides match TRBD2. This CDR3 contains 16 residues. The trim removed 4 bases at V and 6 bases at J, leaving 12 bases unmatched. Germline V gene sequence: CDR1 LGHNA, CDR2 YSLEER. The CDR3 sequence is CASSPGRSGSLDTQYF. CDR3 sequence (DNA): TGCGCCAGCAGCCCAGGTCGCAGCGGGAGCTTGGATACGCAGTATTTT.

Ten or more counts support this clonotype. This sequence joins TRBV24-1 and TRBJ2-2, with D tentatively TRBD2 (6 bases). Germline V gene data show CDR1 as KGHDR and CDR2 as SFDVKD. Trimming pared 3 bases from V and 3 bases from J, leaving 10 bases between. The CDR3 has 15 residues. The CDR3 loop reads CATSDRDLHTGELFF. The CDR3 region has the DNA TGTGCCACCAGTGATCGGGACTTACACACCGGGGAGCTGTTTTTT.

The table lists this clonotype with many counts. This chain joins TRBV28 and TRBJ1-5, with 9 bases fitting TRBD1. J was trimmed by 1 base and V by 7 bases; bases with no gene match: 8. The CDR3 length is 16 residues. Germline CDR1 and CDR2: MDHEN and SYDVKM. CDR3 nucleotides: TGTGCCAGCACCATTGGGGGGACAGGGAGCAATCAGCCCCAGCATTTT. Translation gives CASTIGGTGSNQPQHF.

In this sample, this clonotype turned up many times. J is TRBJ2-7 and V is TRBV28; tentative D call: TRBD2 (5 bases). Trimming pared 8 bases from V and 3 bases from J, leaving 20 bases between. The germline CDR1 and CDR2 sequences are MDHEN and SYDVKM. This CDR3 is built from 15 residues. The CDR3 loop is CASSPEAGGRYEQYF. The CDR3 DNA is TGTGCCAGCTCTCCGGAGGCAGGAGGTCGCTACGAGCAGTACTTC.

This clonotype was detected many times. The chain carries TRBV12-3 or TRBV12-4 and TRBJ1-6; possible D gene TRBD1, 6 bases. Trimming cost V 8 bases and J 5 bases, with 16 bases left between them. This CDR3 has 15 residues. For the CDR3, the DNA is TGTGCCAGCCGGTATCCGGGGGGCGATAATTCACCCCTCCACTTT. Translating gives CASRYPGGDNSPLHF.

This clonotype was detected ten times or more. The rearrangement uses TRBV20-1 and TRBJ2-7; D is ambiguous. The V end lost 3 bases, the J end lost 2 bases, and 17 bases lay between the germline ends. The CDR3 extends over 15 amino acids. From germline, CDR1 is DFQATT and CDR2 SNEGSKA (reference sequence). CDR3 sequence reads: CSASIQRDGPYEQYF. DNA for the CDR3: TGCAGTGCTAGTATCCAGCGAGATGGCCCCTACGAGCAGTACTTC.

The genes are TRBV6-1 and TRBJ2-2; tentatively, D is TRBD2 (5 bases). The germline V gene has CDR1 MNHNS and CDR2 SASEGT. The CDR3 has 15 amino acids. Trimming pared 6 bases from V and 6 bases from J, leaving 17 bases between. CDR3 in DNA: TGTGCCAGCAGGCCCAGACGCACTAGGGCCGGGGAGCTGTTTTTT. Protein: CASRPRRTRAGELFF.

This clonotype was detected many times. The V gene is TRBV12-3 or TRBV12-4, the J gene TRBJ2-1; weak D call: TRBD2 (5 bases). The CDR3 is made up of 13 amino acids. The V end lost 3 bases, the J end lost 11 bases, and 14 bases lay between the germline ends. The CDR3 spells CASSFRLAQQQFF. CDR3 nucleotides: TGTGCCAGCAGTTTTCGGCTAGCCCAACAGCAGTTCTTC.

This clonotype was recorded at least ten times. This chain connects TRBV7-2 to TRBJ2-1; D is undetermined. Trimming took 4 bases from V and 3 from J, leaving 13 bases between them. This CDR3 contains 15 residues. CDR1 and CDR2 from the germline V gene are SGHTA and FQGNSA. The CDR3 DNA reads TGTGCCAGCAGCTCCAGCTGGGCGGTCTACAATGAGCAGTTCTTC. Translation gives CASSSSWAVYNEQFF.

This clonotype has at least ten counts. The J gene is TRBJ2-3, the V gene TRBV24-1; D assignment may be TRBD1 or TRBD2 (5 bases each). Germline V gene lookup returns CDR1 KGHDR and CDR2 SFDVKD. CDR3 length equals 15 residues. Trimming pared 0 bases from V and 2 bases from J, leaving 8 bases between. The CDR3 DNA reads TGTGCCACCAGTGATTTGCGAGGGGCCACAGATACGCAGTATTTT. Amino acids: CATSDLRGATDTQYF.

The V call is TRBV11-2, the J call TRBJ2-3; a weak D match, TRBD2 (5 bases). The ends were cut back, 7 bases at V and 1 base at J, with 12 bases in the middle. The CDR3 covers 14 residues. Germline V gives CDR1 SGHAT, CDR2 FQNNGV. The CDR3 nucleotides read TGTGCCAGCACCTTCTTCGGGGGCACAGATACGCAGTATTTT. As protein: CASTFFGGTDTQYF.

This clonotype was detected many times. The CDR3 DNA is TGCGCCAGCAGCCAAGAGAATACAGGGGTAACGTCCTACGAGCAGTACTTC. Translation: CASSQENTGVTSYEQYF. The chain couples TRBV4-3 to TRBJ2-7; 7 bases align to TRBD1. V shed 0 bases and J 1 base; nucleotides not matched to a gene: 9. The V gene's germline CDR1 is LGHNA and CDR2 YSLEER. CDR3 length: 17 amino acids.

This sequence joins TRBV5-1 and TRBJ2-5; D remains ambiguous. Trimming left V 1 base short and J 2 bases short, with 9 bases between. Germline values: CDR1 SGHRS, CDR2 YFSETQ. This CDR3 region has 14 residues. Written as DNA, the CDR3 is TGCGCCAGCAGCTTGAGCCAGATTCAAGAGACCCAGTACTTC. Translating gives CASSLSQIQETQYF.

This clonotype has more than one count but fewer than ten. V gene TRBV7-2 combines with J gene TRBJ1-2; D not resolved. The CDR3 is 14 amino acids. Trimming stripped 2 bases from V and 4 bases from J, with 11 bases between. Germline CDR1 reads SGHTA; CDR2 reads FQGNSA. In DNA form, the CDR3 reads TGTGCCAGCAGCTTAAAGGGCTTGGTCTATGGCTACACCTTC. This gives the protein CASSLKGLVYGYTF.

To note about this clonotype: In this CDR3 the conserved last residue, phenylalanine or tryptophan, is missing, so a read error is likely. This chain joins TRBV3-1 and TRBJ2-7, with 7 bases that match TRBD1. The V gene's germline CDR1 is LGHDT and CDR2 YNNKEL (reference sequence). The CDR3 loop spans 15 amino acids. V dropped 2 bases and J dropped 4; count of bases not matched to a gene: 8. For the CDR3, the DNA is TGTGCCAGCAGCCAATTTTCCGGGACAGCTTACGAGCAGTACATC. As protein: CASSQFSGTAYEQYI.

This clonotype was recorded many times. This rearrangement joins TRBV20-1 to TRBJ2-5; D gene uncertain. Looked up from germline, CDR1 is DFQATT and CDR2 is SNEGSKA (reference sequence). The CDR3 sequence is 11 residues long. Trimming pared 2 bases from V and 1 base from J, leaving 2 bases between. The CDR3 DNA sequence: TGCAGTGCTAGATCCCAAGAGACCCAGTACTTC. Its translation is CSARSQETQYF.

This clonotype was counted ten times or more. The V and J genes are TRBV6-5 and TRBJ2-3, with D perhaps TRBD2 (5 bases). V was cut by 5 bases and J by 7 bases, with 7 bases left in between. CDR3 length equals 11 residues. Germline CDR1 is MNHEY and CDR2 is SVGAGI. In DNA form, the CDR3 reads TGTGCCAGCAGTCCGGGGTATACGCAGTATTTT. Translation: CASSPGYTQYF.